These 32 T cell receptor beta chains were sequenced from one sample in a study of PD-1 blockade in classical Hodgkin lymphoma. The repertoire was sequenced with immunoSEQ multiplex PCR; TCRdb's copy has only in-frame clones and lacks some. This sample carries 50,000 or so clones, around 73% of them seen once, and the ten largest clones take approximately 16%. The patients all showed relapse after autologous stem cell transplantation, while their brentuximab vedotin exposure varied. Sequences were derived from peripheral blood mononuclear cells (PBMCs), sampled before the second cycle of nivolumab. These receptor sequences come from a human donor with classical Hodgkin lymphoma.

This clone was detected many times. V gene TRBV15 combines with J gene TRBJ1-4, with D possibly matching TRBD1 (6 bases). In germline, CDR1 is LNHNV, CDR2 YYDKDF (reference sequence). V gave up 3 bases and J gave up 6 bases, with 14 bases separating them. The CDR3 consists of 15 residues. The CDR3: CATSRGAGLDEKLFF. The CDR3 bases are TGTGCCACCAGCAGGGGGGCGGGCCTTGATGAAAAACTGTTTTTT.

The CDR3 protein is CASSLTGNMNTEAFF. CDR3 in DNA: TGTGCCAGCAGCTTAACAGGGAACATGAACACTGAAGCTTTCTTT. The chain employs TRBV7-2 and TRBJ1-1; D is possibly TRBD1 (6 bases). The CDR3 loop spans 15 amino acids. Per the germline V gene, CDR1 is SGHTA and CDR2 is FQGNSA. Trimming pared 2 bases from V and 0 bases from J, leaving 10 bases between.

This clone was counted between two and nine times. A read error may produce the germline difference seen at one junction end. This chain joins TRBV4-1 and TRBJ1-2, with D possibly matching TRBD1 (5 bases). CDR1 is MGHRA and CDR2 is YSYEKL in the germline V gene. CDR3 size: 13 residues. The CDR3 region has the DNA TGCGCCAGTAGCCCGGGGCTTAACTATGGCTACACCTTC. Protein product: CASSPGLNYGYTF.

The sample holds one count of this clone. The chain is built from TRBV30 and TRBJ1-5; 8 bases agree with TRBD1. The V gene's germline CDR1 is GTSNPN and CDR2 SVGIG (reference sequence). This CDR3 comprises 14 residues. The trim removed 3 bases at V and 7 bases at J, leaving 8 bases unmatched. The CDR3 loop reads CAWRGRGRGQPQHF. The CDR3 coding sequence is TGTGCCTGGAGGGGCAGGGGGCGTGGGCAGCCCCAGCATTTT.

This clone came up once. The chain employs TRBV7-2 and TRBJ1-5; D is unresolved. This CDR3 has 14 amino acids. Between the trimmed V and J ends, which lost 2 bases and 6 bases, there was a span of 11 bases. The germline V gene encodes CDR1 SGHTA and CDR2 FQGNSA. The CDR3 loop reads CASSLKSGLQPQHF. For the CDR3, the DNA is TGTGCCAGCAGCTTAAAGAGTGGGCTTCAGCCCCAGCATTTT.

The V call is TRBV21-1, the J call TRBJ2-5; the DNA was not compared with TRBD2, the D call given in the table. TRBV21-1 is marked as a pseudogene. This CDR3 region has 15 residues. CDR3 nucleotides: TGTGCCAGCAGCAAAGTACCGGGAGAGACCGAGACCCAGTACTTC. Its protein is CASSKVPGETETQYF.

V and J are TRBV5-1 and TRBJ2-7, with 7 bases lining up with TRBD1. The CDR3 length is 16 residues. The germline V gene has CDR1 SGHRS and CDR2 YFSETQ. V shed 3 bases, J shed 0 bases, and the junction held 9 bases outside the gene matches. The DNA for the CDR3 is TGCGCCAGCAGCTACGACACAGGGGAAAGCTCCTACGAGCAGTACTTC. This codes for CASSYDTGESSYEQYF. Full variable domain (outside the CDR3, taken from reference TRBV5-1 and TRBJ2-7): KAGVTQTPRYLIKTRGQQVTLSCSPISGHRSVSWYQQTPGQGLQFLFEYFSETQRNKGNFPGRFSGRQFSNSRSEMNVSTLELGDSALYLCASSYDTGESSYEQYFGPGTRLTVT.

The chain has TRBV30 and TRBJ2-1, with no clear D. V was trimmed by 0 bases and J by 7 bases, leaving 10 bases between them. This CDR3 has 13 amino acids. Germline V gene lookup returns CDR1 GTSNPN and CDR2 SVGIG (reference sequence). CDR3 nucleotides: TGTGCCTGGAGTGTGCTCCTGATTAATGAGCAGTTCTTC. As protein: CAWSVLLINEQFF.

This chain uses TRBV6-1 with TRBJ2-7; 9 bases match TRBD1. The CDR3 totals 13 residues. The V gene end was trimmed by 8 bases and the J gene end by 5 bases; junction bases not matched to a gene: 7. CDR1 is MNHNS and CDR2 is SASEGT in the germline V gene. The DNA of the CDR3 is TGTGCCAGCCTTTGGACAGGGGTGAACGAGCAGTACTTC. Its protein is CASLWTGVNEQYF.

This chain uses TRBV27 with TRBJ2-7, with 7 bases aligning to TRBD1. Per the germline V gene, CDR1 is MNHEY and CDR2 is SMNVEV (reference sequence). V shed 4 bases, J shed 0 bases, and the junction held 6 bases outside the gene matches. CDR3 length equals 15 residues. The chain's CDR3 is CASSSRQGFSYEQYF. CDR3 DNA sequence: TGTGCCAGCAGTTCCCGACAGGGTTTCTCCTACGAGCAGTACTTC.

This clone was observed a single time. The CDR3 loop reads CASSLRSAGTLNEQFF. The CDR3 DNA sequence: TGTGCCAGCAGTTTACGGTCAGCGGGAACCCTCAATGAGCAGTTCTTC. The J gene is TRBJ2-1, the V gene TRBV27, with 7 bases lining up with TRBD2. J lost 6 bases, V lost 2 bases, and 10 bases had no gene match. From germline, CDR1 is MNHEY and CDR2 SMNVEV (reference sequence). The CDR3 loop spans 16 amino acids.

The chain employs TRBV15 and TRBJ2-2; unclear D gene. Trimming removed 6 bases from V and 6 bases from J, with 14 bases in between. Per germline, CDR1 LNHNV and CDR2 YYDKDF (reference sequence). This CDR3 has 14 residues. The CDR3 bases are TGTGCCACCAGGAGATCCCGAGGATCCGGGGAGCTGTTTTTT. Translation gives CATRRSRGSGELFF.

J is TRBJ2-1 and V is TRBV5-1; TRBD2 might be the D (5 bases). V lost 3 bases to trimming and J lost 9 bases, with 13 bases between them. Germline V lookup: CDR1 SGHRS, CDR2 YFSETQ. This CDR3 is 13 amino acids long. CDR3 sequence: CASSWLSEGEQFF. The CDR3 coding sequence is TGCGCCAGCAGCTGGCTAAGCGAGGGTGAGCAGTTCTTC. The entire variable domain, with the rest obtained from reference TRBV5-1 and TRBJ2-1, is as follows: KAGVTQTPRYLIKTRGQQVTLSCSPISGHRSVSWYQQTPGQGLQFLFEYFSETQRNKGNFPGRFSGRQFSNSRSEMNVSTLELGDSALYLCASSWLSEGEQFFGPGTRLTVL.

This chain uses TRBV19 with TRBJ1-1, with a possible D match to TRBD1 (6 bases). V gave up 5 bases and J gave up 4 bases, with 17 bases separating them. Germline CDR1 LNHDA, CDR2 SQIVND (reference sequence). The CDR3 length is 15 residues. The CDR3, as DNA: TGTGCCAGTAGTCCCACCCTCCAGGGGATCACTGAAGCTTTCTTT. It encodes CASSPTLQGITEAFF.

This chain uses TRBV6-5 with TRBJ1-6, with 7 bases identical to TRBD1. The CDR3 runs 15 residues. Trimming removed 6 bases from V and 6 bases from J; junction bases left unmatched: 8. The germline gives CDR1 MNHEY, CDR2 SVGAGI. The CDR3 sequence is CASRPTGPGNSPLHF. DNA for the CDR3: TGTGCCAGCAGACCGACAGGGCCGGGTAATTCACCCCTCCACTTT.

V and J are TRBV18 and TRBJ1-6, with D possibly being TRBD1 (5 bases). Deletions cut 2 bases from V and 6 bases from J, with 14 bases between. CDR1 is KGHSH and CDR2 is LQKENI in the germline V gene. The CDR3 is made up of 16 amino acids. CDR3 coding DNA: TGTGCCAGCTCACCATTCCGAGGGGTCCCTAATTCACCCCTCCACTTT. Translated, it gives CASSPFRGVPNSPLHF.

Of note for this clone: Other nucleotide sequences in the sample specify the same CDR3. The chain couples TRBV5-1 to TRBJ2-5; possibly TRBD1 or TRBD2 for D (5 bases each). TRBJ2-7 explains the end of the DNA better; the J call may be wrong. The CDR3 runs to 15 residues. Per germline, CDR1 SGHRS and CDR2 YFSETQ. The CDR3: CASSLSRDPSYEQYF. Written as DNA, the CDR3 is TGCGCCAGCAGCTTGAGCAGGGACCCATCCTACGAGCAGTACTTC.

V is TRBV6-5 and J is TRBJ2-7, with a tentative D call TRBD2 (5 bases). Germline CDR1 and CDR2: MNHEY and SVGAGI. V was trimmed by 10 bases and J by 2 bases, leaving 15 bases between them. This CDR3 has 13 residues. This chain's CDR3 is CATSRTPTYEQYF. The CDR3 DNA is TGTGCCACTAGCAGGACCCCAACCTACGAGCAGTACTTC.

The chain joins TRBV19 to TRBJ2-7; 8 bases map to TRBD2. CDR1 and CDR2 from the germline V gene are LNHDA and SQIVND (reference sequence). The CDR3 length is 15 residues. V lost 0 bases to trimming and J lost 6 bases; unmatched junction nucleotides: 7. The CDR3 protein is CASSIDTREGIEQYF. The CDR3 nucleotides read TGTGCCAGTAGTATAGATACTCGGGAGGGGATCGAGCAGTACTTC.

V and J are TRBV28 and TRBJ1-2, with TRBD1 matching 8 bases. CDR1 MDHEN and CDR2 SYDVKM come from the germline V gene. J gave up 4 bases and V 4 bases, and 5 bases lay outside the gene matches. This CDR3 region has 14 residues. In DNA form, the CDR3 reads TGTGCCAGCAGTTATGGACAGGGATTCTATGGCTACACCTTC. This translates into CASSYGQGFYGYTF.

The rearrangement links TRBV28 to TRBJ1-5, with D maybe TRBD1 (6 bases). Germline CDR1 and CDR2: MDHEN and SYDVKM. This CDR3 spans 15 amino acids. Trimming shortened V by 5 bases and J by 9 bases, and 20 bases separated the two germline ends. CDR3 DNA: TGTGCCAGCAGTAACCGGGACATCGGTGGATCGCCCCAGCATTTT. Translated, it gives CASSNRDIGGSPQHF. Together with reference TRBV28 and TRBJ1-5, the CDR3 gives the full variable domain: DVKVTQSSRYLVKRTGEKVFLECVQDMDHENMFWYRQDPGLGLRLIYFSYDVKMKEKGDIPEGYSVSREKKERFSLILESASTNQTSMYLCASSNRDIGGSPQHFGDGTRLSIL.

The rearrangement uses TRBV19 and TRBJ1-1; D possibly corresponds to TRBD1 (5 bases). The CDR3 spans 13 residues. Germline V gives CDR1 LNHDA, CDR2 SQIVND (reference sequence). Trimming took 3 bases from V and 10 from J, leaving 15 bases between them. CDR3 sequence: CASSIRGGAVAFF. CDR3 DNA sequence: TGTGCCAGTAGTATTCGGGGGGGTGCGGTAGCTTTCTTT.

The chain has TRBV19 and TRBJ1-2, with D possibly matching TRBD1 (5 bases). Germline CDR1 is LNHDA and CDR2 is SQIVND (reference sequence). V gave up 7 bases and J gave up 7 bases, with 16 bases separating them. The CDR3 consists of 13 residues. The CDR3 spells CASMRAGISGYTF. The CDR3 DNA is TGTGCCAGTATGAGGGCAGGGATCAGTGGCTACACCTTC.

J is TRBJ2-7 and V is TRBV11-2; 9 bases align to TRBD2. The CDR3 extends over 17 amino acids. Germline V gene sequence: CDR1 SGHAT, CDR2 FQNNGV. The V and J ends lost 2 bases and 4 bases, in that order; junction bases with no gene match: 12. In nucleotides, the CDR3 is TGTGCCAGCAGCTTAACGACTAGCGGAATCGCCATATACGAGCAGTACTTC. Its translation is CASSLTTSGIAIYEQYF.

This rearrangement joins TRBV10-3 to TRBJ1-1; unclear D gene. CDR1 is ENHRY, CDR2 SYGVKD, per germline. The CDR3 has 17 residues. Trimming took 0 bases from V and 5 from J, leaving 19 bases between them. CDR3 in DNA: TGTGCCATCAGTGAGTCGAATAGAGTACTTGTGGGGACTGAAGCTTTCTTT. Protein product: CAISESNRVLVGTEAFF.

CDR3 amino acids: CASSSLSDRPANTGELFF. The CDR3 nucleotides are TGTGCCAGCAGCTCCTTATCGGACAGGCCGGCAAACACCGGGGAGCTGTTTTTT. This chain uses TRBV7-8 with TRBJ2-2; 7 bases align to TRBD1. This CDR3 is built from 18 residues. V trimming: 4 bases; J trimming: 2 bases; junction bases outside the gene matches: 13. Germline lookup yields CDR1 SGHVS and CDR2 FQNEAQ. Full variable domain (remainder filled in from reference TRBV7-8 and TRBJ2-2): GAGVSQSPRYKVAKRGQDVALRCDPISGHVSLFWYQQALGQGPEFLTYFQNEAQLDKSGLPSDRFFAERPEGSVSTLKIQRTQQEDSAVYLCASSSLSDRPANTGELFFGEGSRLTVL.

This clone was seen more than once but under ten times. V is TRBV6-7 and J is TRBJ2-5; no reliable D call. TRBV6-7 is reported as an ORF; its role is uncertain. V dropped 2 bases and J dropped 4 bases, with 8 bases sitting between them. The CDR3 totals 13 residues. Here the CDR3 reads CASSYDSRETQYF. CDR3 coding DNA: TGTGCCAGCAGTTACGATAGCAGAGAGACCCAGTACTTC.

The chain carries TRBV7-9 and TRBJ2-2, with no clear D. CDR1 is SEHNR, CDR2 FQNEAQ, per germline (reference sequence). V lost 5 bases and J 6 bases, leaving 19 bases between the germline ends. This CDR3 is built from 16 residues. This chain's CDR3 is CASSKRPSQGPGELFF. As DNA, the CDR3 is TGTGCCAGCAGCAAAAGACCGTCACAAGGACCCGGGGAGCTGTTTTTT. Combining the CDR3 with reference TRBV7-9 and TRBJ2-2 gives the whole variable domain DTGVSQNPRHKITKRGQNVTFRCDPISEHNRLYWYRQTLGQGPEFLTYFQNEAQLEKSRLLSDRFSAERPKGSFSTLEIQRTEQGDSAMYLCASSKRPSQGPGELFFGEGSRLTVL.

The chain recombines TRBV11-2 with TRBJ1-1; D perhaps matches TRBD1 (6 bases). This CDR3 has 12 amino acids. Germline CDR1 and CDR2: SGHAT and FQNNGV. Between the trimmed V and J ends, which lost 2 bases and 8 bases, there was a span of 9 bases. CDR3 in amino acids: CASSLTGSEAFF. The CDR3 DNA is TGTGCCAGCAGCTTAACAGGGTCCGAAGCTTTCTTT.

This clone has more than one count but fewer than ten. This chain links TRBV4-2 with TRBJ2-2, with D possibly matching TRBD2 (6 bases). V shed 4 bases and J shed 5 bases, with 14 bases lying between them. The CDR3 has 15 amino acids. From germline, CDR1 is LGHNA and CDR2 YNFKEQ. This CDR3 reads CASSLRTKPTGELFF. The CDR3, as DNA: TGTGCCAGCAGCCTCCGGACTAAGCCTACCGGGGAGCTGTTTTTT.

The rearrangement links TRBV14 to TRBJ2-5, with D unresolved. Trimming removed 0 bases from V and 4 bases from J, with 15 bases in between. This CDR3 is built from 16 residues. Germline CDR1 reads SGHDN; CDR2 reads FVKESK. The DNA of the CDR3 is TGTGCCAGCAGCCAAGAAGACCGAAGCTGGTCAGAGACCCAGTACTTC. Translating gives CASSQEDRSWSETQYF.

In this sample, this clone is medium-sized. The V gene is TRBV30, the J gene TRBJ1-5; unclear D gene. Germline assignment: CDR1 GTSNPN and CDR2 SVGIG (reference sequence). This CDR3 has 13 residues. Trimming took 2 bases from V and 1 from J, leaving 6 bases between them. The CDR3: CAWSKGSNQPQHF. The CDR3 region has the DNA TGTGCCTGGAGTAAAGGGAGCAATCAGCCCCAGCATTTT.